This record covers a single T cell receptor beta chain. Its antigen remains unidentified. This entry comes from a study of cytomegalovirus exposure and HLA in healthy donors. The CDR3 is 14 residues long. The germline CDR1 and CDR2 sequences are MNHNY and SVGAGI (reference sequence). Trimming removed 2 bases at V and 5 bases at J, with 10 bases between. The PCR was carried out with 60 Vbeta primers and 13 Jbeta primers. Data came from immunoSEQ multiplex PCR; TCRdb stores just in-frame clones and leaves some out. Of about 100,000 clones listed, 65% to 85% are singletons. Study-level points and caveats: In vitro, a few CMV-associated chains proved specific for CMV antigens. A later analysis found most CMV-associated TCR beta chains apparently HLA-restricted. Investigators reported around 150 TCR beta chains as tied to cytomegalovirus.

The receptor's source is a man aged 18 to 29 in good health and CMV-seronegative. The chain couples TRBV6-6 to TRBJ2-1; no reliable D call. Material for sequencing was PBMCs. DNA for the CDR3: TGTGCCAGCAGTTACGCGGCTCGTAACAATGAGCAGTTCTTC. It encodes CASSYAARNNEQFF.